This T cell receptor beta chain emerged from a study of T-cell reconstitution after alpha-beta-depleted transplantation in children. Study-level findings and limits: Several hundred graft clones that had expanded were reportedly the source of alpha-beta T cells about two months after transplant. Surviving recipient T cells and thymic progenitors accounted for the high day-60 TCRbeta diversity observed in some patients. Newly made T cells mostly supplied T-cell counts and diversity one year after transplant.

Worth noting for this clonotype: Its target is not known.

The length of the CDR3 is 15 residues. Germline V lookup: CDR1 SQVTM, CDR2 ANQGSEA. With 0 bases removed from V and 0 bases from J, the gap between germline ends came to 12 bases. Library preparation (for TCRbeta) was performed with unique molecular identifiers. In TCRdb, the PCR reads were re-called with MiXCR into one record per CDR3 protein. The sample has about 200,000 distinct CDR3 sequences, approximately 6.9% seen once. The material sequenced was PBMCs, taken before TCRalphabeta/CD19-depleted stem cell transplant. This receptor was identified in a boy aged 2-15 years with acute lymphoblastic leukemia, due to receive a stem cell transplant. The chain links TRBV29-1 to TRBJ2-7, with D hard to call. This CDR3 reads CSVEDSRKGSYEQYF. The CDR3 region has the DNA TGCAGCGTTGAAGATTCGAGGAAAGGCTCCTACGAGCAGTACTTC.